This T cell receptor (beta chain) was observed in a study of tumor and adjacent non-tumor tissue in lung cancer listed by TCRdb under 2018. The study in broad terms: By cancer type, the cohort comprised eleven to twelve adenocarcinoma patients, a couple of squamous cell carcinoma patients and 1 small cell lung cancer patient. The 15 or so patients were aged roughly 31 to 85 years, included about ten men and 5 women, and had TNM stage I to III disease. A total of 95 million to 150 million productive TCRbeta reads were generated by sequencing, corresponding to an average of roughly 4.1 million reads per sample. Bulk TCRbeta repertoires were compared between lung tumor tissue and matched distant non-tumor lung tissue obtained from 15 lung cancer patients. TCRbeta CDR3 sequencing was performed on thirty paired specimens, with one tumor sample and one normal lung sample collected per patient. The study at large found these results: In normal lung, the top 100 clones accounted for a significantly larger cumulative share of the repertoire than in tumor tissue. Significantly higher TCR diversity was found in younger patients, and higher tumor TCR diversity was associated with shorter overall and disease-free survival. Only about 15 patients were in the cohort, and the authors stated that larger samples and more detailed clinical data are needed. TCR diversity (inverse Simpson) was significantly higher in tumor than in normal lung tissue (around 450 vs 160, P = 0.0075, Mann-Whitney U test). The methods do not name the sequencing platform or mention unique molecular identifiers. Because peripheral blood was not sequenced, blood TCRbeta repertoires in the lung cancer patients of the study were not examined.

The library came from multiplex PCR. TCRdb shows the sequencer as Illumina HiSeq 2500. TCRbeta libraries were constructed through three rounds of nested PCR with primers (Table S4) according to protocols modified from ARM-PCR. Before sequencing, PCR products of 200-500 bp were excised from the gel and purified with the QIAquick gel extraction kit. For the original study's pipeline: Reads were cleaned with Trimmomatic, merged with FLASH into complete CDR3 sequences, and assigned to V(D)J germline segments with MiTCR. VDJtools was used to compute clonal diversity as the inverse Simpson's index. A read counted as productive if the sequence was in-frame and lacked a premature stop codon. TCRdb cleaned the public reads at Q25 with fastp, built clones with MiXCR and kept in-frame beta chains. Each entry is one CDR3 protein sequence, shown with its most common DNA and genes. The V and J calls come from TCRdb's annotation, not from the publication. The sample table lists approximately 150,000 distinct CDR3 sequences, approximately 66% of them with a count of one. The ten biggest clones cover about 20% of the sample.

The germline V gene supplies CDR1 SQVTM and CDR2 ANQGSEA. The CDR3 contains 10 residues, cysteine and phenylalanine counted. The CDR3 DNA has 30 bases and is translated from base 1. V was cut back by 6 bases and J by 1 base, leaving a gap of 2 bases between them. RNA was isolated from bulk, unsorted tissue, and RNA quality was assessed with a NanoDrop ND-1000 and an Agilent 2100. The donors were newly diagnosed lung cancer patients admitted for thoracic surgery in China from August to November 2014 who had not received prior chemotherapy. Patients who had received previous radiotherapy or chemotherapy, or who had another concurrent cancer, were excluded from the study. Pieces of surgical tissue measuring about 1-2 cm3 were kept in RNAlater solution and stored at -80 degrees C until use. In this sample, this clonotype turned up many times. Its target antigen remains unknown. Base qualities are not provided; no much larger clone lies one nucleotide away.

The V and J genes are TRBV29-1 and TRBJ2-3; there is no confident call for the D gene. The sequenced material came from lung tumor tissue. The receptor was derived from a man in his sixties with small cell lung cancer. CDR3 region: CSVGTDTQYF. The DNA sequence is given as TGCAGCGTGGGCACAGATACGCAGTATTTT.